Listed here is a single T cell receptor (beta chain). Assay: immunoSEQ multiplex PCR; the TCRdb copy retains only in-frame clones and omits some. Here the sample spans over 70,000 clones, 85% to 95% being singletons. This entry belongs to a study of T cell changes during pregnancy in multiple sclerosis. The CDR3 spans 14 residues. The TCR originated in a female donor in good health, enrolled as a control in a pregnancy study. The chain couples TRBV21-1 to TRBJ2-1; the table's D call, TRBD1, has no DNA check behind it. TRBV21-1 is labeled a pseudogene. The source material was peripheral blood, sampled in the third trimester of pregnancy. The CDR3 is CASSKSRVGNEQFF. The CDR3 coding sequence is TGTGCCAGCAGCAAGTCCAGGGTGGGGAATGAGCAGTTCTTC.